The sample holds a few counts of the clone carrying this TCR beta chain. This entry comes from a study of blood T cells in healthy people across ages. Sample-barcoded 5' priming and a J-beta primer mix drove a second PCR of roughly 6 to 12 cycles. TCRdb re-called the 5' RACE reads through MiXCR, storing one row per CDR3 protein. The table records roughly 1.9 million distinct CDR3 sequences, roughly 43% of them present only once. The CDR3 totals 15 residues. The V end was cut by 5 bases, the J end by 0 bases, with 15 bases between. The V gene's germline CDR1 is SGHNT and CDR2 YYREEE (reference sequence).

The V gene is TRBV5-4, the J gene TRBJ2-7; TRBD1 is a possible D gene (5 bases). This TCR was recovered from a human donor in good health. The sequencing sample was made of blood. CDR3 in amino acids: CASRVGQETSYEQYF. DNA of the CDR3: TGTGCCAGCAGGGTGGGGCAGGAGACCTCCTACGAGCAGTACTTC.